Given below is one T cell receptor beta chain in context. Original processing methods: The assay estimated nucleated cells by amplifying reference gene primers. Data came from immunoSEQ multiplex PCR; TCRdb stores just in-frame clones and leaves some out. For V, J and clone size, that table is used; D and trimming come from the DNA. The sample shows about 260,000 clones, approximately 90% of them seen only once. Participant age was roughly 18 to 90 years, and participants resided in 25 or so US areas. Membership in each cohort depended on participant-reported clinical history. This specimen comes from a study of blood T cell repertoires in COVID-19. The wider study: Sites across the United States, Italy and Spain contributed samples from acute and convalescent COVID-19.

Germline V gives CDR1 SGHRS, CDR2 YFSETQ. Between the trimmed V and J ends, which lost 6 bases and 7 bases, there was a span of 16 bases. The CDR3 loop spans 14 amino acids. The specimen sequenced was PBMCs or T cells enriched from blood (not recorded which). This TCR derives from a woman in her twenties or thirties with acute COVID-19. The chain couples TRBV5-1 to TRBJ1-4; no definite D call. The CDR3 DNA reads TGCGCCAGCAAGGAGGGCAGCTTCGGTGAAAAACTGTTTTTT. Translated: CASKEGSFGEKLFF.